These T cell receptor beta chains were read from a single sample in a study of blood T cell repertoires in COVID-19. Assay used: immunoSEQ multiplex PCR; TCRdb lists only in-frame clones, some missing. This table holds 150,000 or so clones, almost 85% found once. What was sequenced was peripheral blood. These receptor sequences come from a young man with active or convalescent COVID-19. The CDR3 runs from the conserved cysteine through the conserved F or W. The order of the fields is D gene, J gene, clone size, V gene, CDR3 DNA, CDR3 protein. The D gene is left open where the match is weak. Expanded clones are given a class, and other clones once, few, many or no size at all.

D gene: TRBD1; J gene: TRBJ1-6; clone size: .; V gene: TRBV5-8; CDR3 DNA: TGTGCCAGCAGCACCGGACAGGGGGGGAATTCACCCCTCCACTTT; CDR3 protein: CASSTGQGGNSPLHF
D gene: TRBD2; J gene: TRBJ2-7; clone size: .; V gene: TRBV11-2; CDR3 DNA: TGTGCCAGCACCATCGCGACTAGCGGGAGGACCTACGAGCAGTACTTC; CDR3 protein: CASTIATSGRTYEQYF
D gene: TRBD2; J gene: TRBJ2-1; clone size: .; V gene: TRBV19; CDR3 DNA: TGTGCCAGTAGTGAACATCCTGGACTAGCGGGGCGCTCCTACAATGAGCAGTTCTTC; CDR3 protein: CASSEHPGLAGRSYNEQFF
D gene: .; J gene: TRBJ1-2; clone size: .; V gene: TRBV7-9; CDR3 DNA: TGTGCCAGCACCCCGGGACACCTTAACTATGGCTACACCTTC; CDR3 protein: CASTPGHLNYGYTF
D gene: .; J gene: TRBJ1-6; clone size: .; V gene: TRBV6-1; CDR3 DNA: TGTGCCAGCAGTGAAGTGGAGGGGTACCCCTATAATTCACCCCTCCACTTT; CDR3 protein: CASSEVEGYPYNSPLHF
D gene: TRBD1; J gene: TRBJ2-7; clone size: .; V gene: TRBV3-1/TRBV3-2; CDR3 DNA: TGTGCCAGCAGCCAAGATCGTGGGACAGGGGGCGAGCAGTACTTC; CDR3 protein: CASSQDRGTGGEQYF
D gene: .; J gene: TRBJ2-5; clone size: once; V gene: TRBV5-1; CDR3 DNA: TGCGCCAGCAGCTCACAGGGATACGGAGAGACCCAGTACTTC; CDR3 protein: CASSSQGYGETQYF
D gene: .; J gene: TRBJ1-1; clone size: .; V gene: TRBV11-2; CDR3 DNA: TGTGCCAGCAGCACGATTGGGGGGGACACTGAAGCTTTCTTT; CDR3 protein: CASSTIGGDTEAFF
D gene: TRBD1; J gene: TRBJ1-1; clone size: .; V gene: TRBV4-3; CDR3 DNA: TGCGCCAGCAGTAAGTCGAGGACAGGGGGTGGTGAAGCTTTCTTT; CDR3 protein: CASSKSRTGGGEAFF
D gene: TRBD1; J gene: TRBJ2-1; clone size: few; V gene: TRBV4-2; CDR3 DNA: TGTGCCAGCAGCCACCCAACAGGGGTCAATGAGCAGTTCTTC; CDR3 protein: CASSHPTGVNEQFF